This entry lists 26 T cell receptor beta chains sequenced from one sample in a study of cytomegalovirus exposure and HLA in healthy donors. Primers included in the PCR were 60 Vbeta and 13 Jbeta primers. Assay: immunoSEQ multiplex PCR; the TCRdb copy retains only in-frame clones and omits some. The table includes about 160,000 clones, 75% to 90% detected once. Source material: PBMCs. The origin of the receptors is a boy aged 2 to 10 in good health and CMV-seronegative.

The chain carries TRBV27 and TRBJ2-4; 9 bases map to TRBD1. The CDR3 has 18 residues. V lost 5 bases to trimming and J lost 0 bases; unmatched junction nucleotides: 11. Germline lookup yields CDR1 MNHEY and CDR2 SMNVEV (reference sequence). Here the CDR3 reads CASSTITTGGIAKNIQYF. CDR3 nucleotide sequence: TGTGCCAGCAGTACTATCACCACAGGGGGCATAGCCAAAAACATTCAGTACTTC.

Concerning this clone: Sequence at one end of the junction differs from germline and may be a read error. The chain combines TRBV28 with TRBJ1-5; unclear D gene. CDR3 size: 14 residues. Germline values: CDR1 MDHEN, CDR2 SYDVKM. Written as DNA, the CDR3 is TGTGCCAGCAGCTTATTTCACAGAAATCAGCCCCAGCATTTT. Encoded protein: CASSLFHRNQPQHF.

V gene TRBV25-1 combines with J gene TRBJ2-2; D is unclear. V lost 1 base and J 0 bases, leaving 6 bases between the germline ends. The germline CDR1 and CDR2 sequences are MGHDK and SYGVNS. This CDR3 has 15 residues. The CDR3 bases are TGTGCCAGCAGTGAATGGAGAGCGAACACCGGGGAGCTGTTTTTT. Amino acid sequence: CASSEWRANTGELFF.

J is TRBJ2-3 and V is TRBV7-6, with D unresolved. Germline loops: CDR1 SGHVS, CDR2 FNYEAQ. V gave up 2 bases and J gave up 0 bases, with 6 bases separating them. The CDR3 consists of 14 residues. In nucleotides, the CDR3 is TGTGCCAGCAGCTTATCTCCTAGCACAGATACGCAGTATTTT. The encoded protein is CASSLSPSTDTQYF.

This sequence joins TRBV7-9 and TRBJ2-6; 9 nucleotides agree with TRBD1. This CDR3 is 18 amino acids long. Trimming removed 5 bases from V and 0 bases from J; junction bases left unmatched: 8. Germline lookup yields CDR1 SEHNR and CDR2 FQNEAQ (reference sequence). The CDR3 DNA reads TGTGCCAGCAGCCCCCAGACAGGGGGAAGCTCTGGGGCCAACGTCCTGACTTTC. It codes for CASSPQTGGSSGANVLTF.

The chain links TRBV6-1 to TRBJ2-5, with 9 bases lining up with TRBD1. Germline lookup yields CDR1 MNHNS and CDR2 SASEGT. With V trimmed by 7 bases and J by 5 bases, 5 bases remained unmatched. This CDR3 has 13 residues. CDR3 DNA: TGTGCCAGCATAAAAGGGACAGGGGAGACCCAGTACTTC. It encodes CASIKGTGETQYF.

This chain connects TRBV7-9 to TRBJ2-5; 7 bases are a match to TRBD2. The CDR3 contains 16 residues. The V segment lost 3 bases and the J segment 4 bases; nucleotides outside the gene matches: 11. Per the germline V gene, CDR1 is SEHNR and CDR2 is FQNEAQ (reference sequence). This CDR3 reads CASSLMREGRIETQYF. CDR3 nucleotides: TGTGCCAGCAGCTTGATGAGGGAGGGCCGGATAGAGACCCAGTACTTC.

The rearrangement joins TRBV21-1 to TRBJ2-5; TRBD2, as called in the table, went unchecked against the DNA. TRBV21-1 is reported as a pseudogene. This CDR3 comprises 15 residues. The CDR3 loop reads CASNPTRQEGETQYF. CDR3 in DNA: TGTGCCAGCAACCCGACTAGACAAGAGGGGGAGACCCAGTACTTC.

About this clone itself: Within the sample, other DNA sequences also encode this same CDR3. This chain links TRBV5-1 with TRBJ2-3; perhaps TRBD1 as D (6 bases). CDR1 is SGHRS, CDR2 YFSETQ, per germline. The CDR3 length is 15 residues. The V end was cut by 4 bases, the J end by 1 base, with 13 bases between. CDR3 protein: CASSLRGTGTDTQYF. CDR3 coding DNA: TGCGCCAGCAGCCTTAGGGGGACGGGCACAGATACGCAGTATTTT.

The rearrangement uses TRBV6-1 and TRBJ2-5; TRBD2 aligns across 8 bases. The V gene end was trimmed by 11 bases and the J gene end by 11 bases; junction bases not matched to a gene: 22. The CDR3 spans 15 residues. Germline V CDR1 and CDR2: MNHNS, SASEGT. The CDR3 sequence is CAADNKGTSISPQYF. The DNA of the CDR3 is TGTGCCGCGGACAACAAGGGGACTAGTATAAGCCCACAGTACTTC.

This clone occurred a few times. This chain links TRBV11-2 with TRBJ2-3; TRBD2 matches 13 bases. The CDR3 is 15 residues long. J lost 6 bases, V lost 6 bases, and 6 bases had no gene match. Per the germline V gene, CDR1 is SGHAT and CDR2 is FQNNGV. The CDR3 here is CASRPTSGGADTQYF. The CDR3 DNA follows: TGTGCCAGCAGGCCTACTAGCGGGGGGGCGGATACGCAGTATTTT.

The J gene is TRBJ2-1, the V gene TRBV27; 8 positions match TRBD1. The CDR3 totals 15 residues. The trim removed 0 bases at V and 8 bases at J, leaving 6 bases unmatched. Germline values: CDR1 MNHEY, CDR2 SMNVEV (reference sequence). The DNA of the CDR3 is TGTGCCAGCAGTTTATCCTGGACAGGGTGGGATGAGCAGTTCTTC. Amino acids: CASSLSWTGWDEQFF.

The chain joins TRBV7-3 to TRBJ2-2; a possible D gene is TRBD2 (5 bases). From germline, CDR1 is SGHTA and CDR2 FQGTGA. V shed 1 base and J shed 4 bases, with 7 bases lying between them. The CDR3 spans 14 residues. DNA for the CDR3: TGTGCCAGCAGCTTAATTGGGAGCACCGGGGAGCTGTTTTTT. The encoded protein is CASSLIGSTGELFF.

The chain links TRBV29-1 to TRBJ1-6; 7 bases align to TRBD1. Losses at the gene ends were 5 bases for V and 10 bases for J; bases not matched to a gene: 8. This CDR3 is built from 13 residues. Germline CDR1 is SQVTM and CDR2 is ANQGSEA. The CDR3 sequence is CSVSQGSGSPLHF. In DNA, the CDR3 is TGCAGCGTTTCACAGGGGTCAGGCTCACCCCTCCACTTT.

The DNA for the CDR3 is TGTGCCAGCAGCCAAGATAGGGGTGGGATTGAAGCTTTCTTT. Its translation: CASSQDRGGIEAFF. This chain links TRBV4-2 with TRBJ1-1, with a possible D match to TRBD1 (5 bases). The CDR3 sequence is 14 residues long. Germline-derived CDR1 and CDR2 are LGHNA and YNFKEQ. Trimming stripped 0 bases from V and 7 bases from J, with 12 bases between.

This clone was detected only once. V is TRBV19 and J is TRBJ2-1, with D perhaps matching TRBD2 (5 bases). The CDR3 is made up of 14 amino acids. The V end lost 5 bases, the J end lost 8 bases, and 16 bases lay between the germline ends. The V gene's germline CDR1 is LNHDA and CDR2 SQIVND (reference sequence). The CDR3, as DNA: TGTGCCAGTAGTTTGGAGGAAGGTACGGATGAGCAGTTCTTC. Translated, it gives CASSLEEGTDEQFF. Supplemented by reference TRBV19 and TRBJ2-1, the full variable domain reads DGGITQSPKYLFRKEGQNVTLSCEQNLNHDAMYWYRQDPGQGLRLIYYSQIVNDFQKGDIAEGYSVSREKKESFPLTVTSAQKNPTAFYLCASSLEEGTDEQFFGPGTRLTVL.

This clone has a count of ten or more. This chain uses TRBV5-4 with TRBJ1-1; no clear D gene. Per the germline V gene, CDR1 is SGHNT and CDR2 is YYREEE (reference sequence). Trimming took off 0 bases at V and 0 bases at J, with 3 bases between the two ends. The CDR3 contains 13 residues. The CDR3 bases are TGTGCCAGCAGCTTGGGAGTGAACACTGAAGCTTTCTTT. Its protein product is CASSLGVNTEAFF.

The chain recombines TRBV11-2 with TRBJ2-2; D gene uncertain. The length of the CDR3 is 13 residues. Germline CDR1 SGHAT, CDR2 FQNNGV. V was cut by 2 bases and J by 5 bases, with 6 bases left in between. The CDR3 spells CASSLKRTGELFF. DNA of the CDR3: TGTGCCAGCAGCTTAAAGAGGACCGGGGAGCTGTTTTTT. Full variable domain (missing parts from reference TRBV11-2 and TRBJ2-2): EAGVAQSPRYKIIEKRQSVAFWCNPISGHATLYWYQQILGQGPKLLIQFQNNGVVDDSQLPKDRFSAERLKGVDSTLKIQPAKLEDSAVYLCASSLKRTGELFFGEGSRLTVL.

The genes are TRBV27 and TRBJ1-2; 7 bases match TRBD1. This CDR3 has 16 amino acids. With 5 bases clipped from V and 7 bases from J, the junction kept 16 bases outside the gene matches. CDR1 and CDR2 from the germline V gene are MNHEY and SMNVEV (reference sequence). The chain's CDR3 is CASSPVTGLVSSGYTF. The DNA for the CDR3 is TGTGCCAGCAGTCCTGTGACAGGGCTTGTGTCCTCTGGCTACACCTTC.

The chain joins TRBV28 to TRBJ1-1, with D perhaps TRBD1 (6 bases). V dropped 3 bases and J dropped 2 bases, with 10 bases sitting between them. Germline CDR1 is MDHEN and CDR2 is SYDVKM. CDR3 length: 14 amino acids. The CDR3 DNA reads TGTGCCAGCAGTTTTGTGGGGGCTAACACTGAAGCTTTCTTT. This translates into CASSFVGANTEAFF. Full variable domain (remainder filled in from reference TRBV28 and TRBJ1-1): DVKVTQSSRYLVKRTGEKVFLECVQDMDHENMFWYRQDPGLGLRLIYFSYDVKMKEKGDIPEGYSVSREKKERFSLILESASTNQTSMYLCASSFVGANTEAFFGQGTRLTVV.

This chain connects TRBV11-2 to TRBJ2-5; TRBD1 matches at 7 bases. The tail of the sequence fits TRBJ2-7 better, so the J call may be wrong. There are 13 residues in the CDR3. From germline, CDR1 is SGHAT and CDR2 FQNNGV. Written as DNA, the CDR3 is TGTGCCAGCAGCCGGGACAGCCCCTACGAGCAGTACTTC. This sequence encodes CASSRDSPYEQYF.

This rearrangement joins TRBV11-2 to TRBJ1-2; no clear D. V was shortened by 5 bases and J by 4 bases, with 14 bases between the two germline ends. This CDR3 comprises 14 residues. The germline V gene encodes CDR1 SGHAT and CDR2 FQNNGV. DNA for the CDR3: TGTGCCAGCAGCGCCCGAGGACTGGCCTATGGCTACACCTTC. Translation: CASSARGLAYGYTF.

V is TRBV6-1 and J is TRBJ1-1; 7 bases line up with TRBD1. The ends lost 3 bases at V and 7 bases at J; junction bases unmatched: 5. This CDR3 comprises 13 residues. Germline V gene sequence: CDR1 MNHNS, CDR2 SASEGT. CDR3 loop: CASSETQGIEAFF. The CDR3 region has the DNA TGTGCCAGCAGTGAGACACAGGGGATTGAAGCTTTCTTT.

The CDR3 loop is CASSLEQGRTEAFF. The CDR3 DNA sequence: TGTGCCAGCAGCTTAGAGCAGGGTCGGACTGAAGCTTTCTTT. The chain employs TRBV7-2 and TRBJ1-1; D is perhaps TRBD1 (5 bases). There are 14 residues in the CDR3. Trimming pared 1 base from V and 5 bases from J, leaving 11 bases between. Germline lookup yields CDR1 SGHTA and CDR2 FQGNSA.

This chain connects TRBV10-2 to TRBJ2-4; 10 bases are shared with TRBD2. Germline V lookup: CDR1 WSHSY, CDR2 SAAADI. CDR3 size: 19 residues. J gave up 6 bases and V 3 bases, and 17 bases lay outside the gene matches. The CDR3: CASSDTIAGGMEGRNIQYF. CDR3 sequence (DNA): TGCGCCAGCAGTGACACGATAGCGGGAGGCATGGAGGGTAGAAACATTCAGTACTTC.

The chain joins TRBV10-2 to TRBJ2-1; no firm D call. Germline CDR1 WSHSY, CDR2 SAAADI. The CDR3 consists of 12 residues. Trimming removed 7 bases at V and 7 bases at J, with 11 bases between. CDR3 region: CASIDQRNEQFF. In nucleotides, the CDR3 is TGCGCCAGCATCGACCAGAGGAATGAGCAGTTCTTC.